This TCR beta chain was found in a study of T-cell memory formation after mild COVID-19. In this sample, this clonotype turned up many times. Its antigen is not identified. CDR1 SGHVS and CDR2 FNYEAQ come from the germline V gene. The CDR3 contains 13 residues. The V and J ends lost 8 bases and 2 bases, in that order; junction bases with no gene match: 4. Barcoded TCR alpha and TCR beta cDNA libraries with UMIs came from 5'RACE using constant-segment primers. TCRdb independently ran MiXCR on the 5' RACE reads; one entry per CDR3 protein. The table records fewer than 150,000 distinct CDR3 sequences, 11% to 15% of them present only once. Study-level points and caveats: Clonal second-wave expansions that peaked on day 37 had unconfirmed SARS-CoV-2 specificity. Among clones contracting day 15 to 85, CD4/CD8 was balanced, whereas later expanders leaned CD4+. The study detected some responding clones in pre-infection memory, suggesting cross-reactive memory joined.

The source material was PBMCs or a T cell subset sorted from them (not recorded which). V and J are TRBV7-6 and TRBJ2-3; 7 bases line up with TRBD1. The TCR comes from an adult woman who had mild COVID-19 (a few samples of this study predate the infection). Cell type and time point are not known. Here the CDR3 reads CASRDSYTDTQYF. The DNA of the CDR3 is TGTGCCAGCCGGGACAGCTACACAGATACGCAGTATTTT.